These 5 T cell receptor beta chains share one sample of origin, sequenced in a study of cytomegalovirus exposure and HLA in healthy donors. Researchers ran the PCR with 60 Vbeta and 13 Jbeta primers. TCRdb's table, derived via immunoSEQ multiplex PCR, lists solely in-frame clones and lacks some. Among 110,000 to 150,000 clones listed, 80% were seen once. Sequencing input: PBMCs. The receptors originated from a man aged 35-49 years in good health and CMV-seropositive.

V and J are TRBV29-1 and TRBJ1-2; no clear D. V dropped 3 bases and J dropped 6 bases, with 5 bases sitting between them. The CDR3 extends over 10 amino acids. Germline lookup yields CDR1 SQVTM and CDR2 ANQGSEA. CDR3 loop: CSVDQDGYTF. DNA of the CDR3: TGCAGCGTTGATCAGGATGGCTACACCTTC. The whole variable domain, filled in from reference TRBV29-1 and TRBJ1-2, reads SAVISQKPSRDICQRGTSLTIQCQVDSQVTMMFWYRQQPGQSLTLIATANQGSEATYESGFVIDKFPISRPNLTFSTLTVSNMSPEDSSIYLCSVDQDGYTFGSGTRLTVV.

This clone was recorded only once. J is TRBJ1-2 and V is TRBV28; tentatively, D is TRBD1 (5 bases). V lost 3 bases to trimming and J lost 0 bases, with 17 bases between them. This CDR3 is 17 amino acids long. Germline lookup yields CDR1 MDHEN and CDR2 SYDVKM. CDR3 DNA sequence: TGTGCCAGCAGTTTTAGTTCTCCGGTAGGGGCTAACTATGGCTACACCTTC. It yields the protein CASSFSSPVGANYGYTF.

CDR3 in amino acids: CASKRQGTNTEAFF. CDR3 nucleotide sequence: TGTGCCAGTAAACGACAGGGGACTAACACTGAAGCTTTCTTT. The V gene is TRBV19, the J gene TRBJ1-1; 8 bases match TRBD1. The CDR3 loop spans 14 amino acids. Germline CDR1 reads LNHDA; CDR2 reads SQIVND (reference sequence). V shed 7 bases and J 2 bases; nucleotides not matched to a gene: 6.

This clone was seen a few times. Because the CDR3's place on the DNA is in doubt, the DNA is left out and the CDR3 is given as listed by TCRdb. V usage is TRBV27 and J usage is TRBJ2-7; the table's D call, TRBD1, has no DNA check behind it. The CDR3 is 15 amino acids in total, end residues counted. Germline-derived CDR1 and CDR2 are MNHEY and SMNVEV (reference sequence). The CDR3 here is CASSFLAGGFYEQYF.

Remarks on this clone: Other DNA sequences in the sample encode the same CDR3. The rearrangement joins TRBV6-5 to TRBJ1-2; the D gene is possibly TRBD1 (5 bases). The V and J ends lost 10 bases and 2 bases respectively, with 14 bases between them. Germline assignment: CDR1 MNHEY and CDR2 SVGAGI. The CDR3 loop spans 13 amino acids. CDR3 in amino acids: CATVGGWNYGYTF. CDR3 sequence (DNA): TGTGCCACCGTCGGGGGATGGAACTATGGCTACACCTTC.